This T cell receptor beta chain stems from a study of blood T cell repertoires in COVID-19. The protocol was immunoSEQ multiplex PCR, while the TCRdb copy is restricted to in-frame clones and leaves out a portion. In the table there are about 67,000 clones, roughly 73% of which are singletons. Unmatched junction bases numbered 17, after V lost 4 bases and J lost 9 bases. The CDR3 spans 16 residues. Germline V lookup: CDR1 LNHDA, CDR2 SQIVND (reference sequence). The sample taken for sequencing was peripheral blood. V is TRBV19 and J is TRBJ2-5, with 7 bases lining up with TRBD2. This receptor was identified in a woman between 55 and 75 years old with acute or convalescent COVID-19. CDR3 nucleotides: TGTGCCAGTAGTAGTACGGGGGGAGCCGGTTGGGGAGCCCAGTACTTC. It yields the protein CASSSTGGAGWGAQYF.